The text below deals with one T cell receptor beta chain. As handled by the study authors: Estimated nucleated cell counts came from reference gene primer amplification. The assay was immunoSEQ multiplex PCR, and TCRdb's table has in-frame clones only and misses some. Clonal size and the V and J genes are those of that table, whereas D and trimming came from the DNA. The table includes hundreds of thousands of clones, 80% to 90% detected once. Participants, about 18 to 100 years old, spanned some 23 US areas. The sample originates from a study of blood T cell repertoires in COVID-19. On the study more broadly: Sites across the United States, Italy and Spain contributed samples from acute and convalescent COVID-19. Nucleic acid was either cDNA or gDNA, and it came from T cells, B-cell-depleted T cells, or PBMCs.

This TCR derives from a man between 25 and 39 years old who had recovered from COVID-19. The source material was PBMCs or T cells enriched from blood (not recorded which).

The CDR3 is CATSRVLAGENEQFF. The CDR3 nucleotides read TGTGCCACCAGCAGAGTCTTAGCGGGAGAAAATGAGCAGTTCTTC. The chain joins TRBV15 to TRBJ2-1; TRBD2 matches at 9 bases. The CDR3 contains 15 residues. The junction had 5 bases not matched to a gene; V was cut back by 1 base and J by 7 bases. Per germline, CDR1 LNHNV and CDR2 YYDKDF (reference sequence).